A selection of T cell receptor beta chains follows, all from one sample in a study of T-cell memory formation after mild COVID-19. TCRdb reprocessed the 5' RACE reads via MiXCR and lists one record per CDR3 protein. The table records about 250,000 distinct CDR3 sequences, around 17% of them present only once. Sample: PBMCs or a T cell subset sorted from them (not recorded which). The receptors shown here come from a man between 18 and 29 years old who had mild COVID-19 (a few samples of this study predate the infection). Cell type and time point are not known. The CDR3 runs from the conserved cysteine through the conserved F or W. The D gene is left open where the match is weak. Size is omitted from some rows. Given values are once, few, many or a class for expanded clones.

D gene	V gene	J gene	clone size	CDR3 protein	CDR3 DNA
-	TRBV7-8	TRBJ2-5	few	CASSLRFQETQYF	TGTGCCAGCAGCCTTCGTTTCCAAGAGACCCAGTACTTC
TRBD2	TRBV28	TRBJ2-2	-	CASSPSSTSGGTGELFF	TGTGCCAGCAGTCCATCATCGACTAGCGGGGGCACCGGGGAGCTGTTTTTT
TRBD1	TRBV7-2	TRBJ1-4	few	CASSSSTGWAEKLFF	TGTGCCAGCAGCTCATCGACAGGGTGGGCTGAAAAACTGTTTTTT
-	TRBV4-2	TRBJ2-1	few	CASSQDPFVGPPYNEQFF	TGTGCCAGCAGCCAAGATCCCTTTGTAGGGCCTCCCTACAATGAGCAGTTCTTC
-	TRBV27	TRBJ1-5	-	CASRGNGPQHF	TGTGCCAGCAGAGGGAATGGGCCCCAGCATTTT
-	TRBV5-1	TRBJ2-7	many	CASSLGGGSLYEQYF	TGCGCCAGCAGCCTCGGTGGGGGATCCCTCTACGAGCAGTACTTC
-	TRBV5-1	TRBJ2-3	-	CASSLGQLTDTQYF	TGCGCCAGCAGCTTGGGGCAGCTTACAGATACGCAGTATTTT
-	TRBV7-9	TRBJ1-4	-	CASSLAGGTNEKLFF	TGTGCCAGCAGCCTTGCCGGGGGAACTAATGAAAAACTGTTTTTT
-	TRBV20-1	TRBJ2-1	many	CSASRDSNEQFF	TGCAGTGCTAGTAGGGACTCCAATGAGCAGTTCTTC
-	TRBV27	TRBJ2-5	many	CASSFRGRETQYF	TGTGCCAGCAGTTTTCGGGGGCGGGAGACCCAGTACTTC
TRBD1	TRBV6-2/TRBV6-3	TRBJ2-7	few	CASGEWDSSYEQYF	TGTGCCAGCGGGGAATGGGACAGCAGCTACGAGCAGTACTTC
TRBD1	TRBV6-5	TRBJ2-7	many	CASSYGGTGSYEQYF	TGTGCCAGCAGTTACGGGGGGACAGGGTCCTACGAGCAGTACTTC
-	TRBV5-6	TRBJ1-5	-	CASSSRGLMNQPQHF	TGTGCCAGCAGCTCCCGGGGTCTTATGAATCAGCCCCAGCATTTT
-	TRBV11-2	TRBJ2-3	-	CASTLTRRGTDTQYF	TGTGCCAGCACCCTGACTCGACGCGGCACAGATACGCAGTATTTT
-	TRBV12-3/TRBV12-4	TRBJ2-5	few	CASSFPGRQETQYF	TGTGCCAGCAGTTTCCCGGGACGACAAGAGACCCAGTACTTC
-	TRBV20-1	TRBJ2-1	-	CSARKRADEQFF	TGCAGTGCTAGGAAGAGGGCCGATGAGCAGTTCTTC
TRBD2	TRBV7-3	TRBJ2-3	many	CASSPSGSSTDTQYF	TGTGCCAGCAGCCCTAGCGGGTCGAGCACAGATACGCAGTATTTT
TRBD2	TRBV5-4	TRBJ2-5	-	CASSTGTRGETQYF	TGTGCCAGCAGCACCGGGACTAGGGGAGAGACCCAGTACTTC
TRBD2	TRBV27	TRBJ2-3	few	CASSSGGTLGDTQYF	TGTGCCAGCAGTTCCGGGGGGACCCTCGGAGATACGCAGTATTTT
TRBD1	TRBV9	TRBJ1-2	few	CASSLRTGSFYGYTF	TGTGCCAGCAGCCTAAGGACAGGGAGCTTCTATGGCTACACCTTC
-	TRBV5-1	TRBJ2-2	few	CASSLSGGQNTGELFF	TGCGCCAGCAGCTTGAGTGGTGGGCAGAACACCGGGGAGCTGTTTTTT
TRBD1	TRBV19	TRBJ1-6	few	CARKTGNPPYF	TGTGCCAGAAAGACAGGGAACCCCCCTTACTTT
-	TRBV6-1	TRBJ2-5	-	CASTPRRDQETQYF	TGTGCCAGCACCCCTCGAAGGGATCAAGAGACCCAGTACTTC
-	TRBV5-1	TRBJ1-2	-	CASSSRTESYGYTF	TGCGCCAGCAGCTCACGGACGGAGTCGTATGGCTACACCTTC
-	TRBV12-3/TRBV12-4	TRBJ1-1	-	CASNEYRNTEAFF	TGTGCCAGCAACGAGTACAGGAACACTGAAGCTTTCTTT
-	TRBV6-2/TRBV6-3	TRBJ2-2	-	CATHPRTGELFF	TGTGCCACCCACCCGAGGACCGGGGAGCTGTTTTTT
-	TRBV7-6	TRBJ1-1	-	CASSLSMRGGEAFF	TGTGCCAGCAGCTTAAGTATGAGGGGAGGTGAAGCTTTCTTT
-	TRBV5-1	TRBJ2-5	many	CASSLAHGSQETQYF	TGCGCCAGCAGCTTGGCTCATGGAAGTCAAGAGACCCAGTACTTC
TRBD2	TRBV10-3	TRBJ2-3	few	CAISEWRGDTDTQYF	TGTGCCATCAGTGAGTGGCGGGGGGACACAGATACGCAGTATTTT
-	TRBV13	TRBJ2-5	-	CASSAGQPGTTQYF	TGTGCCAGCAGCGCGGGACAGCCAGGGACGACCCAGTACTTC
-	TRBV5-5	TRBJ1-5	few	CASSLQGFGSNQPQHF	TGTGCCAGCAGCTTGCAAGGATTCGGAAGCAATCAGCCCCAGCATTTT
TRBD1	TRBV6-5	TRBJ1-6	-	CASSGKQGGPLHF	TGTGCCAGCAGTGGTAAACAGGGGGGGCCCCTCCACTTT
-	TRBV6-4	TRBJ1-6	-	CASSDSSNSPLHF	TGTGCCAGCAGTGACTCGTCGAATTCACCCCTCCACTTT
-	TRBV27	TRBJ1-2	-	CASIFTSGGDGYTF	TGTGCCAGCATTTTTACGTCGGGGGGGGATGGCTACACCTTC
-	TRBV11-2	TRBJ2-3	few	CASRRGNSNPDTQYF	TGTGCCAGCAGGCGAGGCAATAGTAACCCAGATACGCAGTATTTT
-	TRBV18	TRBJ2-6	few	CASQNPGNSGANVLTF	TGTGCCAGTCAAAATCCCGGGAATTCTGGGGCCAACGTCCTGACTTTC
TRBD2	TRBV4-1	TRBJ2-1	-	CASSQEDAGLAGNQFF	TGCGCCAGCAGCCAAGAGGACGCGGGACTAGCGGGGAACCAGTTCTTC
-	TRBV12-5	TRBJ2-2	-	CASAKTGELFF	TGTGCTAGTGCCAAAACCGGGGAGCTGTTTTTT
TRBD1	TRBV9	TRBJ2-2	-	CASSVRTGVVSGELFF	TGTGCCAGCAGCGTCCGGACAGGGGTAGTATCCGGGGAGCTGTTTTTT
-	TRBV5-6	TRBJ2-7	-	CASSLLGPGAYEQYF	TGTGCCAGCAGCTTGCTAGGACCCGGGGCTTACGAGCAGTACTTC
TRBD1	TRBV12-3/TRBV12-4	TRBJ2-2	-	CASRPGQGYPGELFF	TGTGCCAGCAGACCGGGACAGGGGTATCCCGGGGAGCTGTTTTTT
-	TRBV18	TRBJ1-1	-	CASQTQNTEAFF	TGTGCCAGCCAGACCCAGAACACTGAAGCTTTCTTT
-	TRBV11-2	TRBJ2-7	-	CASSLGPRREQYF	TGTGCCAGCAGCTTAGGCCCCCGACGAGAGCAGTACTTC
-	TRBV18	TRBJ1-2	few	CASSPVEGYTF	TGTGCCAGCTCACCAGTGGAAGGCTACACCTTC
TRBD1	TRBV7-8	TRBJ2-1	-	CASSYQGADVLGEQFF	TGTGCCAGCAGCTACCAGGGGGCGGACGTCCTCGGTGAGCAGTTCTTC
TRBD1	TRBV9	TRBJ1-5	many	CASSSGQSNQPQHF	TGTGCCAGCAGCTCGGGACAGAGCAATCAGCCCCAGCATTTT